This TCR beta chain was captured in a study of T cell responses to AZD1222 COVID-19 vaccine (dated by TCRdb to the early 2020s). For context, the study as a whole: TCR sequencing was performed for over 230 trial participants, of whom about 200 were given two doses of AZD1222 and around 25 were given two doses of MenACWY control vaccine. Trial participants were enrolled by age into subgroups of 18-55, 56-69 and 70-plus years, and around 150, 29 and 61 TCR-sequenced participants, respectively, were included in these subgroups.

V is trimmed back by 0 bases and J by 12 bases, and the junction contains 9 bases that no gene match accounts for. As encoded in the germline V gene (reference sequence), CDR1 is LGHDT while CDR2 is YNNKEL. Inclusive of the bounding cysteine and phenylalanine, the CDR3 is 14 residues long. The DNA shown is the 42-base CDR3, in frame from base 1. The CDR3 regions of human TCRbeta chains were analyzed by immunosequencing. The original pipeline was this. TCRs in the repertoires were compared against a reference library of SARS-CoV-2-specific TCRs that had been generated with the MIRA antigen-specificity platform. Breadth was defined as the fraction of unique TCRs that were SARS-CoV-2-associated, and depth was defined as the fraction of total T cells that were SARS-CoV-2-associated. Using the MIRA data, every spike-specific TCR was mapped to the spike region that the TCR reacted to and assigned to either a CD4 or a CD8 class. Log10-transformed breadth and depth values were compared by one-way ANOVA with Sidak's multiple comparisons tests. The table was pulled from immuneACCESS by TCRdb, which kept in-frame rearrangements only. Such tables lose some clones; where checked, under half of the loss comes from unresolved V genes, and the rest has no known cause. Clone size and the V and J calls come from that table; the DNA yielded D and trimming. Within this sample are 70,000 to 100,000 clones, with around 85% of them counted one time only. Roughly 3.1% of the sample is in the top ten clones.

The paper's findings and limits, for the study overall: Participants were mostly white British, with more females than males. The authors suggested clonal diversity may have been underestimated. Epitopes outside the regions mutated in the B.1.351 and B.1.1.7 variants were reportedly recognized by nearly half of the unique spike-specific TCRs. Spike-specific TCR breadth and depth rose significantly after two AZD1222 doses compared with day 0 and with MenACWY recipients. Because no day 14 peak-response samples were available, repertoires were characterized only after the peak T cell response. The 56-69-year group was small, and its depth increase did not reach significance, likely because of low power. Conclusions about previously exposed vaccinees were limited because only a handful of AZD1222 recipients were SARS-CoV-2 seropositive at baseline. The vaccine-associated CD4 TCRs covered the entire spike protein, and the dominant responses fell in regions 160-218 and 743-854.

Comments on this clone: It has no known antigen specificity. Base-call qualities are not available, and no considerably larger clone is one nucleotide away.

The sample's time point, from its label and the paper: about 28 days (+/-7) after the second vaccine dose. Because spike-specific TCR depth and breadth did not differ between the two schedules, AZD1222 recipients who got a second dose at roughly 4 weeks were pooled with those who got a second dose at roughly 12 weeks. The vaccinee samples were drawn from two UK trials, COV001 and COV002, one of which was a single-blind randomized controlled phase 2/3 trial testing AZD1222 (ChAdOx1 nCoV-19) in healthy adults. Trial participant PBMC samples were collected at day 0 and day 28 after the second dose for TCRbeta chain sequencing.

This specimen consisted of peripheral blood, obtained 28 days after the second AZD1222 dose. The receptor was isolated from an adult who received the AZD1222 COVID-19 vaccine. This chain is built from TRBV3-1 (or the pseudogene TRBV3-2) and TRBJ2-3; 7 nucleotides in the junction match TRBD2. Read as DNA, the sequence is TGTGCCAGCAGCCAAGATAAGGGAGCGGGGTCACAGTATTTT. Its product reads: CASSQDKGAGSQYF.